This section outlines one T cell receptor beta chain sequence together with its context. Only in-frame clones appear in the TCRdb table, and some are missing; sequencing was by immunoSEQ multiplex PCR. The sample records about 150,000 clones, about 92% being singletons. This record comes from a study of T cell responses to AZD1222 COVID-19 vaccine. The analysis combined second doses at about 4 or about 12 weeks. V lost 1 base and J lost 8; bases outside the gene matches: 11. The CDR3 totals 16 residues. Germline V gene sequence: CDR1 LNHDA, CDR2 SQIVND (reference sequence). The chain employs TRBV19 and TRBJ2-1; 7 bases map to TRBD2. This sample comprised peripheral blood, obtained 28 days after the second AZD1222 dose. The receptor's source is an adult who received the AZD1222 COVID-19 vaccine. Here the CDR3 DNA reads TGTGCCAGTAGTATAGGGGGCGGGAGTATCGTCTATGAGCAGTTCTTC. Translating gives CASSIGGGSIVYEQFF.